Reported below is one T cell receptor beta chain. The data are from a study of blood T cell repertoires in COVID-19. Overall study context: Whether acute or convalescent, the COVID-19 samples came from the United States, Italy and Spain. From T cells, B-cell-depleted T cells, or PBMCs came the material, which was cDNA or gDNA.

The repertoire was sequenced with immunoSEQ multiplex PCR; TCRdb's copy has only in-frame clones and lacks some. Of 120,000 to 150,000 clones in the sample, 75% to 85% were seen once. Input material: peripheral blood. The receptor's source is a man in his sixties with acute or convalescent COVID-19.

The CDR3 sequence is CASSQDSNTGELFF. DNA for the CDR3: TGTGCCAGCAGCCAGGACAGCAACACCGGGGAGCTGTTTTTT. This chain links TRBV7-9 with TRBJ2-2; D may be TRBD1 (6 bases). Germline V gene lookup returns CDR1 SEHNR and CDR2 FQNEAQ (reference sequence). Trimming cost V 5 bases and J 2 bases, with 9 bases left between them. This CDR3 comprises 14 residues.